Listed here is a single T cell receptor (beta chain). Its antigen is currently unknown. A much larger clone sits a single nucleotide away, making a read error possible. The CDR3 does not end in the conserved phenylalanine or tryptophan, so this is likely a read error. The sample originates from a study of molecular identifiers for immune sequencing clone quantification. Points from the study as a whole: Jurkat TCR RNA from one cell was spiked into about a million naive cells, and it was reportedly detectable there. Effector cells had over 99% of their molecules in clones above 20 RNA copies, while naive cells had under 1%.

Bulk TCR library preparation followed previously described methods with listed TCR primers. TCRdb re-analysed the PCR reads in MiXCR, keeping a single row per CDR3 protein. The top ten hold about 4.1% of the sample, which has roughly 55,000 distinct CDR3 sequences, about a third seen once. Naive CD8 T cells were sorted, and the gate applied was CD8+CD4-CCR7+CD45RA+. The TCR was taken from a human donor in good health. Some libraries in this study had Jurkat cell RNA spiked in. The sample taken for sequencing was naive CD8+ T cells from blood, with Jurkat cell RNA spiked in. As for subset: FACS-sorted CD8+CD4-CCR7+CD45RA+ naive T cells.

CDR3 DNA sequence: TGCAGTGCTAGAGATGGGGACAGCGAAGCTTTCTAT. Translated: CSARDGDSEAFY. The chain carries TRBV20-1 and TRBJ1-1; 7 bases map to TRBD1. The CDR3 runs to 12 residues. The germline V gene has CDR1 DFQATT and CDR2 SNEGSKA (reference sequence). V lost 0 bases, J lost 8 bases, and 3 bases stayed unmatched.